The rows below give T cell receptor beta chains drawn from one sample of a study of Ad26.COV2.S vaccination and SARS-CoV-2 variants. Clones were sequenced by immunoSEQ multiplex PCR, and TCRdb holds only the in-frame ones, with some missing. The data hold roughly 390,000 clones, with 70% to 90% observed a single time. The material sequenced was peripheral blood, taken in a trial of Ad26.COV2.S vaccine versus placebo. Receptors originate from a person aged 18-60 years who received the Ad26.COV2.S COVID-19 vaccine or a placebo. The conserved cysteine and the conserved F or W are not part of the CDR3 here.

ASSLFGGYEQY	TRBV27	TRBJ2-7
AWSVRDNQPQH	TRBV30	TRBJ1-5
ASSERPQGAGGYT	TRBV25-1	TRBJ1-2
ASSRGPDTGELF	TRBV4-1	TRBJ2-2
ASSQARDETQY	TRBV3-1/TRBV3-2	TRBJ2-5
AISEYADSGNTIY	TRBV10-3	TRBJ1-3
ASSAKGLNNSPLH	TRBV4-1	TRBJ1-6
ASSVGTGLGGNTIY	TRBV7-9	TRBJ1-3
ASRLGVANTEAF	TRBV5-1	TRBJ1-1
ASSSTANYGYT	TRBV7-6	TRBJ1-2
ASSLYLGQTTYNEQF	TRBV5-1	TRBJ2-1
ATDRDRFNSNQPQH	TRBV2	TRBJ1-5
ASRPPAWTQGQETQY	TRBV7-9	TRBJ2-5
ASSLRDRGGTRTNEKLF	TRBV3-1/TRBV3-2	TRBJ1-4
ASSQDRANTEAF	TRBV4-3	TRBJ1-1
ASLLTGARQPQH	TRBV6-6	TRBJ1-5
ASSQVPSGVGGTYEQY	TRBV3-1/TRBV3-2	TRBJ2-7
AISDAGTYQETQY	TRBV10-3	TRBJ2-5
ASSLAPNSPLH	TRBV5-1	TRBJ1-6
ASSEKDLTGSYGYT	TRBV2	TRBJ1-2
ASSLDVRTGTGSSSNIQY	TRBV11-3	TRBJ2-4
SAVAGTEAF	TRBV20-1	TRBJ1-1